Listed here are 14 T cell receptor beta chains from one sample, sequenced in a study of CD8+CD57+ T cells in acquired aplastic anemia. CD8+CD57+ cell expansion had been shown by flow cytometry in patients chosen for sequencing. Profiling of TCR beta VDJ combinations and CDR3 sequences used genomic DNA as template. TCRdb re-derived calls from the reads in MiXCR, one entry per CDR3 protein. This table holds hundreds of thousands of distinct CDR3 sequences, around three fifths found once. Sequencing was carried out using sorted CD4+, CD8+, or CD8+CD57+ T cells (not recorded which) from PBMCs. These TCRs come from a human donor with aplastic anemia.

The V call is TRBV20-1, the J call TRBJ1-6; a possible D gene is TRBD1 (5 bases). The CDR3 length is 13 residues. V lost 0 bases and J 12 bases, leaving 12 bases between the germline ends. CDR1 and CDR2 (germline): DFQATT, SNEGSKA (reference sequence). CDR3 bases: TGCAGTGCTAGAGATCCAGGGAAGGAACCCCTCCACTTT. It translates to CSARDPGKEPLHF.

The chain is built from TRBV19 and TRBJ2-7, with 7 bases identical to TRBD2. V lost 5 bases to trimming and J lost 0 bases; unmatched junction nucleotides: 4. The germline V gene has CDR1 LNHDA and CDR2 SQIVND (reference sequence). The CDR3 runs 14 residues. The CDR3 protein is CASSARESSYEQYF. The CDR3 coding sequence is TGTGCCAGTAGTGCGCGGGAGAGCTCCTACGAGCAGTACTTC.

The rearrangement links TRBV5-1 to TRBJ2-7, with D hard to call. Trimming left V 3 bases short and J 0 bases short, with 7 bases between. Germline CDR1 SGHRS, CDR2 YFSETQ. This CDR3 has 13 amino acids. The chain's CDR3 is CASSSTGSYEQYF. CDR3 nucleotide sequence: TGCGCCAGCAGCTCGACGGGCTCCTACGAGCAGTACTTC.

The chain couples TRBV20-1 to TRBJ1-2; D remains ambiguous. Trimming stripped 4 bases from V and 4 bases from J, with 13 bases between. Germline V CDR1 and CDR2: DFQATT, SNEGSKA (reference sequence). There are 13 residues in the CDR3. CDR3 region: CSATIAGSYGYTF. CDR3 in DNA: TGCAGTGCTACTATTGCAGGTTCCTATGGCTACACCTTC.

This chain uses TRBV29-1 with TRBJ2-3, with 12 bases lining up with TRBD2. The CDR3 contains 15 residues. The V gene end was trimmed by 5 bases and the J gene end by 1 base; junction bases not matched to a gene: 4. Germline V gene lookup returns CDR1 SQVTM and CDR2 ANQGSEA. CDR3 sequence (DNA): TGCAGCGTTCACGGACTAGCGGGGCGCACAGATACGCAGTATTTT. Translation: CSVHGLAGRTDTQYF.

This clonotype was seen ten or more times. V is TRBV6-5 and J is TRBJ2-1, with a weak D call TRBD2 (6 bases). The V end was cut by 0 bases, the J end by 7 bases, with 7 bases between. The CDR3 runs 13 residues. Germline V gene lookup returns CDR1 MNHEY and CDR2 SVGAGI. The CDR3 DNA reads TGTGCCAGCAGTTACTCGCGGGGTAATGAGCAGTTCTTC. Translating it yields CASSYSRGNEQFF.

This clonotype was seen ten or more times. This CDR3 reads CASSLSGGNNEQFF. For the CDR3, the DNA is TGTGCCAGCAGTTTAAGCGGGGGCAACAATGAGCAGTTCTTC. V gene TRBV12-3 or TRBV12-4 combines with J gene TRBJ2-1; the match to TRBD2 covers 8 bases. V lost 2 bases to trimming and J lost 5 bases; unmatched junction nucleotides: 2. The CDR3 totals 14 residues.

The chain couples TRBV15 to TRBJ2-2; 9 positions agree with TRBD1. Germline CDR1 and CDR2: LNHNV and YYDKDF (reference sequence). This CDR3 comprises 17 residues. The V and J ends lost 3 bases and 5 bases, in that order; junction bases with no gene match: 10. This CDR3 reads CATSRGATGGRTGELFF. The CDR3 nucleotides read TGTGCCACCAGCAGGGGGGCGACAGGGGGAAGGACCGGGGAGCTGTTTTTT.

This chain joins TRBV7-9 and TRBJ2-7; a possible D gene is TRBD1 (5 bases). Deletions cut 5 bases from V and 7 bases from J, with 18 bases between. Germline lookup yields CDR1 SEHNR and CDR2 FQNEAQ (reference sequence). The CDR3 has 14 amino acids. CDR3: CASSTSQADNEQYF. The CDR3 bases are TGTGCCAGCAGCACGTCACAGGCTGACAATGAGCAGTACTTC.

The chain couples TRBV7-9 to TRBJ1-1, with D possibly matching TRBD1 (5 bases). Trimming took 6 bases from V and 3 from J, leaving 11 bases between them. The CDR3 is 13 amino acids. From germline, CDR1 is SEHNR and CDR2 FQNEAQ (reference sequence). Here the CDR3 DNA reads TGTGCCAGCAGATGGGGGAGGGACACTGAAGCTTTCTTT. This encodes CASRWGRDTEAFF.

The chain employs TRBV20-1 and TRBJ2-1; no firm D call. This CDR3 is built from 11 residues. Germline CDR1 is DFQATT and CDR2 is SNEGSKA (reference sequence). V gave up 3 bases and J gave up 6 bases, with 6 bases separating them. This CDR3 reads CSASEPNEQFF. The CDR3 DNA reads as TGCAGTGCTAGCGAACCCAATGAGCAGTTCTTC.

Here the CDR3 reads CASSLQQGFEQYF. The CDR3 DNA is TGTGCCAGCAGTCTGCAACAGGGATTCGAGCAGTACTTC. The chain joins TRBV12-3 or TRBV12-4 to TRBJ2-7, with D tentatively TRBD1 (6 bases). The CDR3 loop spans 13 amino acids. V was shortened by 5 bases and J by 6 bases, with 14 bases between the two germline ends.

CDR3 DNA sequence: TGTGCCAGCAGCCAAGATCTTTTGAGGACTGAAGCTTTCTTT. It codes for CASSQDLLRTEAFF. The V gene is TRBV14, the J gene TRBJ1-1; D gene unclear. CDR1 SGHDN and CDR2 FVKESK come from the germline V gene. The CDR3 sequence is 14 residues long. The V end lost 0 bases, the J end lost 5 bases, and 10 bases lay between the germline ends. Full variable domain (rest looked up from reference TRBV14 and TRBJ1-1): EAGVTQFPSHSVIEKGQTVTLRCDPISGHDNLYWYRRVMGKEIKFLLHFVKESKQDESGMPNNRFLAERTGGTYSTLKVQPAELEDSGVYFCASSQDLLRTEAFFGQGTRLTVV.

The sample holds many counts of this clonotype. The J gene is TRBJ2-1, the V gene TRBV15; TRBD2 might be the D (5 bases). The V end lost 3 bases, the J end lost 9 bases, and 9 bases lay between the germline ends. Germline values: CDR1 LNHNV, CDR2 YYDKDF (reference sequence). The CDR3 length is 12 residues. The CDR3 nucleotides read TGTGCCACCAGCAGTGAACGGGGTGAGCAGTTCTTC. Its translation is CATSSERGEQFF.